This T cell receptor (beta chain) was profiled in a study of regulatory T cells in long-lasting Graves disease. The time point is: newly diagnosed GD, antithyroid drugs for less than 3 months. The authors made the TCR library using RNA they extracted from PBMCs. iRepertoire HTBI primers and Arm-PCR of CDR3 regions built TCR beta libraries. TCRdb called the multiplex PCR reads again in MiXCR, with one record for every CDR3 protein. The top ten hold 11% to 15% of the sample, which has roughly 250,000 distinct CDR3 sequences, 18% seen once. This clonotype showed up many times. Its antigen is currently unknown. Trimming cost V 1 base and J 3 bases, with 6 bases left between them. CDR1 SGHVS and CDR2 FNYEAQ come from the germline V gene. This CDR3 contains 13 residues. General study points: Persistent cases favored TRBV28, TRBJ1-2 and TRBJ2-5. Persistent Graves' cases showed lower TCR diversity than newly diagnosed cases.

The sample also formed part of further work on T cells in Graves' hyperthyroidism and ophthalmopathy. According to that study: The study defined stable Graves' hyperthyroidism as no ophthalmopathy progression within 18 months.

The chain employs TRBV7-6 and TRBJ2-5; D gene uncertain. The sequence was obtained from a woman under 40 with Graves disease. Specimen: peripheral blood mononuclear cells (PBMCs), collected at new diagnosis, from a patient treated with antithyroid drugs. The CDR3 DNA reads TGTGCCAGCAGCTTAGGTGTTAAAGAGACCCAGTACTTC. Residues: CASSLGVKETQYF.